This T cell receptor (beta chain) was found in a study of T-cell reconstitution after alpha-beta-depleted transplantation in children. Study conclusions and caveats: The origin of high day-60 TCRbeta diversity in some patients lay in surviving recipient T cells and thymic progenitors.

Germline-derived CDR1 and CDR2 are DFQATT and SNEGSKA (reference sequence). This CDR3 comprises 13 residues. There are many counts of this clonotype. Its antigen is unidentified. Germline and junction disagree at one end, which may indicate a read error. Molecular barcoding with unique molecular identifiers was used for the TCRbeta library. TCRdb reprocessed the PCR reads via MiXCR and lists one record per CDR3 protein. The sample has about 140,000 distinct CDR3 sequences; roughly 8.8% are singletons. The receptor was derived from a female patient aged 2-9 years who had a stem cell transplant for congenital amegakaryocytic thrombocytopenia, so the T cells may come from the graft donor. The chain uses TRBV20-1 and TRBJ2-5; 9 bases are a match to TRBD2. The source material was PBMCs, mostly from graft donor cells, sampled 180 days after TCRalphabeta/CD19-depleted stem cell transplant. CDR3 loop: CALASGDAETQYF. The CDR3 region has the DNA TGTGCACTGGCTAGCGGGGATGCGGAGACCCAGTACTTC.